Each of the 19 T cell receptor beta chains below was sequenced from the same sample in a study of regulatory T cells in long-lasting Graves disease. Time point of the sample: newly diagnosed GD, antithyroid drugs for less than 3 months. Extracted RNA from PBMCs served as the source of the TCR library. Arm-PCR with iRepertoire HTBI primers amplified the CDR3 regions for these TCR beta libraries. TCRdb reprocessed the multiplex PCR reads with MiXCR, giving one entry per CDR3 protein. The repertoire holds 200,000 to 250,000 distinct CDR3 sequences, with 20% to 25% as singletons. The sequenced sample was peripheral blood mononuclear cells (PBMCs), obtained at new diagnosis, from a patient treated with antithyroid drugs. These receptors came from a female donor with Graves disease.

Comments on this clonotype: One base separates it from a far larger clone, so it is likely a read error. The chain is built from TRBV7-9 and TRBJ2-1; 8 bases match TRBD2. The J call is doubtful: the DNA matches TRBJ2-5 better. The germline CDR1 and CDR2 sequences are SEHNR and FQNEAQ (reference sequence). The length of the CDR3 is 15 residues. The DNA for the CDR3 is TGTGCCAGCAGCTTTGGCGAGGGGCGGCGGGAGGCCCAGTACTTC. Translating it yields CASSFGEGRREAQYF.

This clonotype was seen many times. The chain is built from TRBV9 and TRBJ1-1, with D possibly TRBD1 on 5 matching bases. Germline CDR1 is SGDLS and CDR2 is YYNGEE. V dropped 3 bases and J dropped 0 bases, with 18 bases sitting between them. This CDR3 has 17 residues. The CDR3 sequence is CASSAAEGPTMNTEAFF. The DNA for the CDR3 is TGTGCCAGCAGCGCCGCGGAGGGGCCTACCATGAACACTGAAGCTTTCTTT.

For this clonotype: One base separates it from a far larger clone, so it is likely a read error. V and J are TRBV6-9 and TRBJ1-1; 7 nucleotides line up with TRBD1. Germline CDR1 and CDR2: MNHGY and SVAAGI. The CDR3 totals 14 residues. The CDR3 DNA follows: TGTGCCAGCAGTTACGGGACAGCAAACACTGAATCTTTCTTT. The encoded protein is CASSYGTANTESFF.

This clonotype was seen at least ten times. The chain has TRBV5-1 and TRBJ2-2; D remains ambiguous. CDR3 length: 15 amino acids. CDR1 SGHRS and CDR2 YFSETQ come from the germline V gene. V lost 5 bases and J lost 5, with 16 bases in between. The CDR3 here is CASSTSAGSTGELFF. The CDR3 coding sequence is TGCGCCAGCAGTACGTCCGCCGGGTCAACCGGGGAGCTGTTTTTT. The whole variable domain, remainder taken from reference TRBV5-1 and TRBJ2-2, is KAGVTQTPRYLIKTRGQQVTLSCSPISGHRSVSWYQQTPGQGLQFLFEYFSETQRNKGNFPGRFSGRQFSNSRSEMNVSTLELGDSALYLCASSTSAGSTGELFFGEGSRLTVL.

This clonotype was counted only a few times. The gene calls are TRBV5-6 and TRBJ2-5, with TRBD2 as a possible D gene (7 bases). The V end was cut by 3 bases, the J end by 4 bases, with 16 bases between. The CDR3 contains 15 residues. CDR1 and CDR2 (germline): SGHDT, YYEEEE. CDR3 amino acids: CASSSLEGGLETQYF. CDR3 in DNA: TGTGCCAGCAGCTCTCTTGAGGGGGGGTTAGAGACCCAGTACTTC.

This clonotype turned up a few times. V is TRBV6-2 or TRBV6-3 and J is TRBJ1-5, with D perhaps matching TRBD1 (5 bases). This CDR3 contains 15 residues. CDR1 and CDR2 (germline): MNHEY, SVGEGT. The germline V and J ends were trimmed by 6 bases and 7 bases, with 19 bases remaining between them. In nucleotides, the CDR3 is TGTGCCAGCAGGGGAGGTCGGGCTGGGGGACAGCCCCAGCATTTT. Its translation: CASRGGRAGGQPQHF.

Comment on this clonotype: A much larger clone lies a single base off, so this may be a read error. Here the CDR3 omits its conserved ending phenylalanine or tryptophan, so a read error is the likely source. The CDR3 region has the DNA TGTGCCAGCAGTGAAGAGACAGGATTGTATAATTCACCCCTCCACCTT. Translated, it gives CASSEETGLYNSPLHL. The chain is built from TRBV2 and TRBJ1-6; D is possibly TRBD1 (6 bases). CDR3 length: 16 amino acids. Per germline, CDR1 SNHLY and CDR2 FYNNEI. Trimming took off 1 base at V and 4 bases at J, with 11 bases between the two ends.

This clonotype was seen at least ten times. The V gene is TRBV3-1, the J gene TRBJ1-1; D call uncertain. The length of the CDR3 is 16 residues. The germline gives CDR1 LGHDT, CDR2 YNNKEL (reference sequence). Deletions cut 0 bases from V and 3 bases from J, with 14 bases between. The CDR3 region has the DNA TGTGCCAGCAGCCAAGACTCTTGGACGGAATACACTGAAGCTTTCTTT. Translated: CASSQDSWTEYTEAFF.

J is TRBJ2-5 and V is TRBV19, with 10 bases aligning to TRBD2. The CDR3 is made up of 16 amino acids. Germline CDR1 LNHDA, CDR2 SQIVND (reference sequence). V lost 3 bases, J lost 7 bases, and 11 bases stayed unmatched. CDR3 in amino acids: CASSIRGLATQGTQYF. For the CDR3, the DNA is TGTGCCAGTAGTATTAGGGGACTAGCGACCCAGGGGACCCAGTACTTC.

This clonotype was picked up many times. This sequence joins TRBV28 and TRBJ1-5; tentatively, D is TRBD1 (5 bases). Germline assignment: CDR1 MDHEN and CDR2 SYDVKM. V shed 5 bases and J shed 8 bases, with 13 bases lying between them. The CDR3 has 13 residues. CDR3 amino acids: CASSTPAGKPQHF. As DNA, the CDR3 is TGTGCCAGCAGTACCCCCGCAGGGAAGCCCCAGCATTTT.

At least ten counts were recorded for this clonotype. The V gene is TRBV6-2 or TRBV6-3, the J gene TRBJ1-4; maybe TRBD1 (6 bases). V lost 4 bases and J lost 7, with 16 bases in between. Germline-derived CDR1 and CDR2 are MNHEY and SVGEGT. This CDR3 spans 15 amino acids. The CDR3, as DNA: TGTGCCAGCAGTTCCCGAGGGGGGTCCCTTGAAAAACTGTTTTTT. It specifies CASSSRGGSLEKLFF.

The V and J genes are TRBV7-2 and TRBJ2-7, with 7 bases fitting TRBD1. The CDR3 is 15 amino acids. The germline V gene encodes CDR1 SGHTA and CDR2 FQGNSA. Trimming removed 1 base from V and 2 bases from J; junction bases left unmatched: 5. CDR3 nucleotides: TGTGCCAGCAGCTTAGTCAGGGGGTCGACCTACGAGCAGTACTTC. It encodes CASSLVRGSTYEQYF.

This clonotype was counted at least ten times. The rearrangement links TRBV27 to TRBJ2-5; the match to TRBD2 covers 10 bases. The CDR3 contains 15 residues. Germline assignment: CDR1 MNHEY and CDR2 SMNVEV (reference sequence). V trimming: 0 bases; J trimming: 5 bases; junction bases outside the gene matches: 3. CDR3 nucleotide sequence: TGTGCCAGCAGTTTATCGGGGACTAGCGCGGAGACCCAGTACTTC. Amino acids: CASSLSGTSAETQYF.

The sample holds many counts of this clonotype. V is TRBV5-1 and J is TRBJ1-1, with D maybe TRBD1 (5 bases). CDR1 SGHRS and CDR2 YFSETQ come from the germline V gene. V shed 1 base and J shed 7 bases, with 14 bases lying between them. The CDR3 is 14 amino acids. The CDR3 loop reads CASSLNVGPGEAFF. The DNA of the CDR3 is TGCGCCAGCAGCTTGAATGTGGGGCCGGGTGAAGCTTTCTTT.

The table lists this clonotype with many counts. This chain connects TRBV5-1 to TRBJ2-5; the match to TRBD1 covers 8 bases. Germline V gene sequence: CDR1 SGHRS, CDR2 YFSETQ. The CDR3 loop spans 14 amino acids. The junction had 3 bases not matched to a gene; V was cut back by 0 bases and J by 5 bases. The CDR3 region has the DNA TGCGCCAGCAGCTTGGCCCACAGGGGGGAGACCCAGTACTTC. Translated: CASSLAHRGETQYF. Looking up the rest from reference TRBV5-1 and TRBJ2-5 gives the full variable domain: KAGVTQTPRYLIKTRGQQVTLSCSPISGHRSVSWYQQTPGQGLQFLFEYFSETQRNKGNFPGRFSGRQFSNSRSEMNVSTLELGDSALYLCASSLAHRGETQYFGPGTRLLVL.

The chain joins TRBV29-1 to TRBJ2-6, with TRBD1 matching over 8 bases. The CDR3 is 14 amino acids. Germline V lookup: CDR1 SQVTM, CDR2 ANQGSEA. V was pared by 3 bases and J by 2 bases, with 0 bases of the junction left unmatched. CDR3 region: CSVEDRAGANVLTF. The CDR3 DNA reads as TGCAGCGTTGAGGACAGGGCTGGGGCCAACGTCCTGACTTTC.

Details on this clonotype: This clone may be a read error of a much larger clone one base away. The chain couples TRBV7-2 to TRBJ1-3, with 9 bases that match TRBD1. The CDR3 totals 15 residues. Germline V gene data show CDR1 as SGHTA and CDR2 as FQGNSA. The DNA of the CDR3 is TGTGCCAGCAGTTTACAGGGGGCGCCTGGATACACCATATATTTT. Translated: CASSLQGAPGYTIYF.

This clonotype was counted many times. CDR3 DNA: TGCAGTGCTACGCTGGGAGATACGCAGTATTTT. Protein: CSATLGDTQYF. The rearrangement links TRBV20-1 to TRBJ2-3; D is uncertain. Germline V gives CDR1 DFQATT, CDR2 SNEGSKA (reference sequence). Trimming took 4 bases from V and 5 from J, leaving 7 bases between them. The CDR3 length is 11 residues.

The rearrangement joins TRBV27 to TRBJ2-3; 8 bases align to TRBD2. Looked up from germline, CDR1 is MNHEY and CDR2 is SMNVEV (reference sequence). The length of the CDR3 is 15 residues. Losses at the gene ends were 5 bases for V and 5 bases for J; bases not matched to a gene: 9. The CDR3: CASSLLGGVQDTQYF. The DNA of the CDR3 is TGTGCCAGCAGTCTCCTCGGGGGGGTGCAAGATACGCAGTATTTT.